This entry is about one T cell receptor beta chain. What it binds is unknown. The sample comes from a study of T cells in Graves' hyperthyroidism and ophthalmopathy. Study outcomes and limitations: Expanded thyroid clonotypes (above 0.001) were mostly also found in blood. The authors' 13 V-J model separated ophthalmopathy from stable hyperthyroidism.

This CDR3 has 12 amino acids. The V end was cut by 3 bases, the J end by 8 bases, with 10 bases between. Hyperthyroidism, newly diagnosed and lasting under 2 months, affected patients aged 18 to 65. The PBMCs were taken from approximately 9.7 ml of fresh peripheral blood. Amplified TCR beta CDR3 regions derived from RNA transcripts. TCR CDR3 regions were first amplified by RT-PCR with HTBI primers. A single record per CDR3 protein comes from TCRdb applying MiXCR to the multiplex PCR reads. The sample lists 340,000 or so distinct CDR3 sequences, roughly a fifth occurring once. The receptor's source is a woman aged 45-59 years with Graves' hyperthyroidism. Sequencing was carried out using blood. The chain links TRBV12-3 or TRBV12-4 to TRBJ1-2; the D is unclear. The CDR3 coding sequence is TGTGCCAGCAGTTTGAGGGAGAACGGCTACACCTTC. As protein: CASSLRENGYTF.